This entry features one T cell receptor beta chain sequence. These data belong to a study of shared clonotypes between healthy human individuals. Produced via immunoSEQ multiplex PCR; TCRdb's table is partial and in-frame only. The profile shows hundreds of thousands of clones, 79% of them singletons. Sequenced material: PBMCs. The receptor comes from a woman between 40 and 50 years old in good health. Some clones in this sample may be carry-over from other donors' samples.

The CDR3 protein is CASSEAQGISYEQYF. CDR3 bases: TGTGCCAGCAGTGAAGCGCAGGGTATCTCCTACGAGCAGTACTTC. This chain joins TRBV6-1 and TRBJ2-7; TRBD1 might be the D (5 bases). V shed 0 bases and J shed 0 bases, with 9 bases lying between them. The CDR3 totals 15 residues. The germline CDR1 and CDR2 sequences are MNHNS and SASEGT.